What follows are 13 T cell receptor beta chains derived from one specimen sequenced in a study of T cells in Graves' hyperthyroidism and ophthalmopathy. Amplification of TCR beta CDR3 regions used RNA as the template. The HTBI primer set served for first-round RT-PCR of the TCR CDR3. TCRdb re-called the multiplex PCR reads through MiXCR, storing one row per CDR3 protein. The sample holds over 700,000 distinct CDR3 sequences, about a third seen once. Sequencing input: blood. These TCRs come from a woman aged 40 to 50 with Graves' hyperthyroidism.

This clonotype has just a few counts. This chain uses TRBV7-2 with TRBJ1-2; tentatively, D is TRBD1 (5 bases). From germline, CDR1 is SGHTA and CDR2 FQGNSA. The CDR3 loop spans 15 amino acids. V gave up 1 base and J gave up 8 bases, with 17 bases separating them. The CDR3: CASSLVVAGQKGYTF. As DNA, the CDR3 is TGTGCCAGCAGCTTAGTCGTAGCGGGGCAGAAGGGCTACACCTTC. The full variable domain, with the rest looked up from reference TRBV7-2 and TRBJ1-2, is GAGVSQSPSNKVTEKGKDVELRCDPISGHTALYWYRQSLGQGLEFLIYFQGNSAPDKSGLPSDRFSAERTGGSVSTLTIQRTQQEDSAVYLCASSLVVAGQKGYTFGSGTRLTVV.

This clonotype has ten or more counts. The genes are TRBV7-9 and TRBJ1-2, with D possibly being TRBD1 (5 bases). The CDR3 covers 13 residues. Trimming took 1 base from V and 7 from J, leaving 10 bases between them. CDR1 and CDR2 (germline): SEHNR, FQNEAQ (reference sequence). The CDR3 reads CASSLEGRAGYTF. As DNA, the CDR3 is TGTGCCAGCAGCTTAGAAGGCAGGGCTGGCTACACCTTC.

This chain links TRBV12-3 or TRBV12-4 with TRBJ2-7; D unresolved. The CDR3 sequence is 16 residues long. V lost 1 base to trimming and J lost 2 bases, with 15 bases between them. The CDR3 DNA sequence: TGTGCCAGCAGTTTAGGGCGCGGCAGCTTGACCTACGAGCAGTACTTC. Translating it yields CASSLGRGSLTYEQYF.

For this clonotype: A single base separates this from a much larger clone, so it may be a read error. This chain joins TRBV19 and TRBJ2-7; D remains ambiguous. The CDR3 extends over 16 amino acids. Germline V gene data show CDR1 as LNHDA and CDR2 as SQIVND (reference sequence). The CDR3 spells CVSSNQASAVYAEQYF. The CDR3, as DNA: TGTGTCAGTAGTAACCAAGCGAGCGCCGTCTACGCAGAGCAGTACTTC.

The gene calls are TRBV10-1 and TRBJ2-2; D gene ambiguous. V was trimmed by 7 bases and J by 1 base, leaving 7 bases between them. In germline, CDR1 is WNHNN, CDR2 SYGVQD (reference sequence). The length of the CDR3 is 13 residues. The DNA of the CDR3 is TGCGCCAGCAAACCAGGGAACACCGGGGAGCTGTTTTTT. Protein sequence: CASKPGNTGELFF.

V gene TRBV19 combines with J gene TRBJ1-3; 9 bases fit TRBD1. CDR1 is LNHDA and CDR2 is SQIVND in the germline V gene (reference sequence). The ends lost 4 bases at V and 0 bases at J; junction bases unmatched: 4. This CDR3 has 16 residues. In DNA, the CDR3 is TGTGCCAGTAGTACCCGGACAGGGGCCTCTGGAAACACCATATATTTT. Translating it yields CASSTRTGASGNTIYF.

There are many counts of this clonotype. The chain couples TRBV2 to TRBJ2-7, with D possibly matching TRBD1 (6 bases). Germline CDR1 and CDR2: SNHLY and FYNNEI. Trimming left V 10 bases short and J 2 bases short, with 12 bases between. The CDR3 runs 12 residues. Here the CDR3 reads CATSRGAYEQYF. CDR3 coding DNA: TGTGCCACAAGCAGGGGTGCCTACGAGCAGTACTTC.

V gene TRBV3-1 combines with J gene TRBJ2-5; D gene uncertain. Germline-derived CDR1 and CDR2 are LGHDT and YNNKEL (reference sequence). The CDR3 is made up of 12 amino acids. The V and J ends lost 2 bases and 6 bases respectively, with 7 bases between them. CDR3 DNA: TGTGCCAGCAGCCAAATGGAGAAGACCCAGTACTTC. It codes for CASSQMEKTQYF.

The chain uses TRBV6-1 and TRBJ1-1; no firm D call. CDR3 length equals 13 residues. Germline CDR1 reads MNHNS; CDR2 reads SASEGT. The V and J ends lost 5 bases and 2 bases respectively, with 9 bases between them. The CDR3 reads CASSINFNTEAFF. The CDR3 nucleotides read TGTGCCAGCAGTATTAACTTCAACACTGAAGCTTTCTTT.

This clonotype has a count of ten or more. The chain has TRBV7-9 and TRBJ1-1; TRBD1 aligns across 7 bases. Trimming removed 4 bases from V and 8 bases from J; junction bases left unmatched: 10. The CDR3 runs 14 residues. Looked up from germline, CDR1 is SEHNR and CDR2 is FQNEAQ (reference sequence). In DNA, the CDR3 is TGTGCCAGCAGCTCCATCGACAGGGCGATGGAAGCTTTCTTT. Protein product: CASSSIDRAMEAFF.

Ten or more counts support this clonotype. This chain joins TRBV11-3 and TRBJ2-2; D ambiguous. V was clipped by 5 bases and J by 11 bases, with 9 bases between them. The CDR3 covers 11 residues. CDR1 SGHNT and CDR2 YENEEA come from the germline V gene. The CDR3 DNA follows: TGTGCCAGCAGCAACCCAGGAGAGCTGTTTTTT. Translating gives CASSNPGELFF.

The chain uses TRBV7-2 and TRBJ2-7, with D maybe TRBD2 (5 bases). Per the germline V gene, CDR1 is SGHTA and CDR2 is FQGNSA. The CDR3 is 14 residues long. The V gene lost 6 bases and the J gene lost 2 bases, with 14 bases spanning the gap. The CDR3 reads CASSAGLNAYEQYF. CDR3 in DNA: TGTGCCAGCAGTGCCGGACTTAACGCCTACGAGCAGTACTTC.

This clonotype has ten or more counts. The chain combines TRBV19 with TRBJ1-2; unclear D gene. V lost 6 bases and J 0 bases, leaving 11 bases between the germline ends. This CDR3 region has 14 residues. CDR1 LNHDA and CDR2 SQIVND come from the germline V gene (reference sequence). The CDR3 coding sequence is TGTGCCAGTAGGGACCAGATAACTAACTATGGCTACACCTTC. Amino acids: CASRDQITNYGYTF.